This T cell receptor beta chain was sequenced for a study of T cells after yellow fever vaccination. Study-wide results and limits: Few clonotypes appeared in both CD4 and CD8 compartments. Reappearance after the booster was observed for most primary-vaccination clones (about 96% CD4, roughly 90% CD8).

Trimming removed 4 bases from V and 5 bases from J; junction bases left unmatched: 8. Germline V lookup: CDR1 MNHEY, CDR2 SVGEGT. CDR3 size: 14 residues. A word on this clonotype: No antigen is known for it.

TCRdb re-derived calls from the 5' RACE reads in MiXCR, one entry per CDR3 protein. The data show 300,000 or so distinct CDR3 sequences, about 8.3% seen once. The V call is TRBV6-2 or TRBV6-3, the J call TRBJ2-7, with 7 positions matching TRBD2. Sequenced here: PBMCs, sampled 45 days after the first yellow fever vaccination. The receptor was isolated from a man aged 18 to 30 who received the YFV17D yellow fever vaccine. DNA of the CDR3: TGTGCCAGCAGTTGGGGAGGGGATTTGGACGAGCAGTACTTC. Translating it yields CASSWGGDLDEQYF.